This entry describes one T cell receptor beta chain. Its antigen is as yet unknown. The data were taken from a study of T cell responses to AZD1222 COVID-19 vaccine. Study-level findings and limits: Two doses of AZD1222 preceded a rise in Spike-specific TCR breadth and depth.

Profiling relied on immunoSEQ multiplex PCR, and the TCRdb table lists in-frame clones only, not all of them. In the table there are fewer than 150,000 clones, roughly 89% of which are singletons. V was clipped by 3 bases and J by 4 bases, with 16 bases between them. There are 15 residues in the CDR3. The germline CDR1 and CDR2 sequences are DFQATT and SNEGSKA (reference sequence). The sample consisted of peripheral blood, taken 28 days after the second AZD1222 dose. The gene calls are TRBV20-1 and TRBJ1-5; D gene uncertain. The sequence was collected from an adult who received the AZD1222 COVID-19 vaccine. The CDR3 protein is CSASPSRLGNQPQHF. CDR3 DNA sequence: TGCAGTGCTAGTCCCTCTAGGTTGGGAAATCAGCCCCAGCATTTT.